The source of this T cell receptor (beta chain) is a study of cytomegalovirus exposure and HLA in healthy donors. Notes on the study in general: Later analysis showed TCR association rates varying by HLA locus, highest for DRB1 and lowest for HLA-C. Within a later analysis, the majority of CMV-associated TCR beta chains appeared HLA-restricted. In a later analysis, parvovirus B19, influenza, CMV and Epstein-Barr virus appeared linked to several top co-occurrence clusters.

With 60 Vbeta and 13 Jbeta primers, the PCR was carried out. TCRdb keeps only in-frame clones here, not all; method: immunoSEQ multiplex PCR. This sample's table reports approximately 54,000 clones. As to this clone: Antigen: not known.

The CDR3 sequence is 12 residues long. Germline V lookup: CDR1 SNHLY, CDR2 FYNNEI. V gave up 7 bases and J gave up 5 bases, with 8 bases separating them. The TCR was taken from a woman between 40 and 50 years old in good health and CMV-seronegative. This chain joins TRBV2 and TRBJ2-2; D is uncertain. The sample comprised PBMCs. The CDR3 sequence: CASKSQTGELFF. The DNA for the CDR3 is TGTGCCAGCAAGTCGCAGACCGGGGAGCTGTTTTTT.